Below, 9 T cell receptor beta chains from the same sample are listed, as sequenced in a study of blood T cell repertoires in COVID-19. TCRdb keeps only in-frame clones here, not all; method: immunoSEQ multiplex PCR. The sample has 110,000 or so clones; over 75% are singletons. The specimen sequenced was peripheral blood. These receptors were obtained from a man aged 45-60 years with acute or convalescent COVID-19.

The gene calls are TRBV6-5 and TRBJ1-2; 7 bases match TRBD1. The germline gives CDR1 MNHEY, CDR2 SVGAGI. V lost 6 bases, J lost 2 bases, and 9 bases stayed unmatched. The CDR3 totals 15 residues. The CDR3 protein is CASSTGGQNNYGYTF. The DNA for the CDR3 is TGTGCCAGCAGCACCGGGGGACAGAACAACTATGGCTACACCTTC.

CDR3 protein: CASRNGSGVYNQPQHF. The CDR3, as DNA: TGTGCAAGTCGCAATGGGTCAGGCGTATACAATCAGCCCCAGCATTTT. The gene calls are TRBV12-2 and TRBJ1-5; TRBD1 is taken as the D call from the table, unchecked against the DNA. TRBV12-2 is marked as a pseudogene. The CDR3 is 16 residues long.

The rearrangement uses TRBV19 and TRBJ2-2, with unresolved D. The germline gives CDR1 LNHDA, CDR2 SQIVND (reference sequence). V was cut by 6 bases and J by 1 base, with 9 bases left in between. This CDR3 contains 14 residues. The CDR3 loop is CASRLWQNTGELFF. The CDR3 region has the DNA TGTGCCAGTAGGCTCTGGCAGAACACCGGGGAGCTGTTTTTT.

This chain links TRBV28 with TRBJ2-3; D might be TRBD1 (5 bases). The CDR3 extends over 11 amino acids. Trimming took 6 bases from V and 7 from J, leaving 8 bases between them. Germline V lookup: CDR1 MDHEN, CDR2 SYDVKM. The CDR3 DNA reads as TGTGCCAGCAGACAGGTCTATACGCAGTATTTT. Residues: CASRQVYTQYF.

This clone was recorded once. The chain links TRBV3-1 (or the pseudogene TRBV3-2) to TRBJ1-1; D unclear. The germline CDR1 and CDR2 sequences are LGHDT and YNNKEL (reference sequence). V shed 2 bases and J shed 3 bases, with 7 bases lying between them. This CDR3 comprises 13 residues. Written as DNA, the CDR3 is TGTGCCAGCAGCCAATGGCGGGACACTGAAGCTTTCTTT. Translation: CASSQWRDTEAFF.

The chain has TRBV5-5 and TRBJ1-3, with TRBD1 identical over 8 bases. Germline V gives CDR1 SGHKS, CDR2 YYEKEE (reference sequence). Trimming cost V 3 bases and J 1 base; bases outside gene matches: 9. The CDR3 has 17 residues. The chain's CDR3 is CASSYGQGGPSGNTIYF. The CDR3 DNA follows: TGTGCCAGCAGCTACGGACAGGGAGGACCGTCTGGAAACACCATATATTTT.

The V call is TRBV6-2 or TRBV6-3, the J call TRBJ2-5, with 8 nucleotides matching TRBD2. Per the germline V gene, CDR1 is MNHEY and CDR2 is SVGEGT. Germline trimming cut 5 bases from V and 5 bases from J; bases unmatched to any gene: 10. There are 15 residues in the CDR3. CDR3 protein: CASSDQREPRETQYF. The CDR3 DNA follows: TGTGCCAGCAGTGACCAGCGGGAGCCTCGGGAGACCCAGTACTTC.

The V gene is TRBV6-2 or TRBV6-3, the J gene TRBJ2-5, with 8 nucleotides matching TRBD2. J was trimmed by 5 bases and V by 6 bases; bases with no gene match: 11. Germline CDR1 reads MNHEY; CDR2 reads SVGEGT. There are 15 residues in the CDR3. CDR3 DNA sequence: TGTGCCAGCAGACCTCCGGGGGGGCTGGGGGAGACCCAGTACTTC. Its protein is CASRPPGGLGETQYF.

This clone was observed a few times. The chain combines TRBV30 with TRBJ1-5, with D unclear. Trimming shortened V by 3 bases and J by 5 bases, and 11 bases separated the two germline ends. Germline V gene data show CDR1 as GTSNPN and CDR2 as SVGIG (reference sequence). This CDR3 is 13 amino acids long. CDR3 DNA: TGTGCCTGGAGCATCGGAGGGTATCAGCCCCAGCATTTT. Translated: CAWSIGGYQPQHF. Filled out from reference TRBV30 and TRBJ1-5, the complete variable domain reads SQTIHQWPATLVQPVGSPLSLECTVEGTSNPNLYWYRQAAGRGLQLLFYSVGIGQISSEVPQNLSASRPQDRQFILSSKKLLLSDSGFYLCAWSIGGYQPQHFGDGTRLSIL.